Below, 2 T cell receptor beta chains from the same sample are listed, as sequenced in a study of cytomegalovirus exposure and HLA in healthy donors. The PCR contained 60 Vbeta and 13 Jbeta primers. Assay used: immunoSEQ multiplex PCR; TCRdb lists only in-frame clones, some missing. Of about 180,000 clones in the sample, over 70% were seen once. Sequenced input: PBMCs. These receptor sequences come from a male donor in good health and CMV-seronegative.

V and J are TRBV11-2 and TRBJ1-2; D gene uncertain. Germline V CDR1 and CDR2: SGHAT, FQNNGV. V lost 5 bases and J lost 2, with 15 bases in between. The CDR3 is 15 amino acids. CDR3 residues: CASSPRLYPNYGYTF. CDR3 in DNA: TGTGCCAGCAGCCCCAGACTCTACCCCAACTATGGCTACACCTTC.

The CDR3: CASSMGHISGNTIYF. The CDR3 DNA is TGTGCCAGTAGTATGGGACATATCTCTGGAAACACCATATATTTT. The chain recombines TRBV19 with TRBJ1-3; TRBD1 might be the D (6 bases). This CDR3 contains 15 residues. In germline, CDR1 is LNHDA, CDR2 SQIVND (reference sequence). V was clipped by 3 bases and J by 0 bases, with 9 bases between them.